This T cell receptor (beta chain) appears in the sequencing data of a study of cytomegalovirus exposure and HLA in healthy donors. Every donor was a healthy person donating bone marrow. Study-wide findings and caveats: The study dropped some indistinguishable V segments, TRBV6-2 and TRBV6-3 among them. When a later analysis compared HLA-associated TCR beta chains with equally common others, the HLA-associated chains turned out to be more clonally expanded and to have lower generation probabilities. Later work associated around 18,000 TCR beta sequences with HLA alleles at 0.05 false discovery rate.

In the PCR, 60 Vbeta and 13 Jbeta primers were used. TCRdb keeps only in-frame clones here, not all; method: immunoSEQ multiplex PCR. The sample consists of about 150,000 clones, over 70% of them appearing once. Turning to this clone: The antigen remains undetermined. A read error may produce the germline difference seen at one junction end.

Germline V lookup: CDR1 SEHNR, CDR2 FQNEAQ (reference sequence). The CDR3 totals 12 residues. This receptor was obtained from a woman in her thirties or forties in good health and CMV-seropositive. The rearrangement uses TRBV7-9 and TRBJ2-7; no definite D call. Input material: PBMCs. This chain's CDR3 is CSSSSEDYEQYF. CDR3 bases: TGTTCCAGCAGCTCAGAGGACTACGAGCAGTACTTC.